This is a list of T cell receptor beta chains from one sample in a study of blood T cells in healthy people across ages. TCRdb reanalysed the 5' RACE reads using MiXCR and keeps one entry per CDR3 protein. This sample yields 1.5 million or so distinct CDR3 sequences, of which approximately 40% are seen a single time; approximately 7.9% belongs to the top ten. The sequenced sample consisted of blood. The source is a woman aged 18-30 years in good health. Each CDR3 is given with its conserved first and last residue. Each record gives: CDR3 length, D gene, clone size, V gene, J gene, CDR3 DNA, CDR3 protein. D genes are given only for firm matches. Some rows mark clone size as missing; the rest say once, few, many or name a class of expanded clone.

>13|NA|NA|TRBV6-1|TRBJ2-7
TGTGCCAGCGCCAAGGGAATCCCGTACGAGCAGTACTTC
CASAKGIPYEQYF
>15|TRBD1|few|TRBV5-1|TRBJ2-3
TGCGCCAGCAGCTTGGACCGGACAGGGCCCTATACGCAGTATTTT
CASSLDRTGPYTQYF
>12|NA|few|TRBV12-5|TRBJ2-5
TGTGCTGGGGGCGGGGGTGTAGAGACCCAGTACTTC
CAGGGGVETQYF
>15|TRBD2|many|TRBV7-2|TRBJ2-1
TGTGCCAGCAGTCGTAGCGGGGGGGCCTACAATGAGCAGTTCTTC
CASSRSGGAYNEQFF
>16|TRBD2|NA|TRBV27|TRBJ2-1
TGTGCCAGCAGTTTGGGGGCCGGGACTAGTGGTAATGGGCAGTTCTTC
CASSLGAGTSGNGQFF
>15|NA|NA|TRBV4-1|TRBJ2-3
TGCGCCAGCAGCCAAGGGACAAACGAAGGGGATACGCAGTATTTT
CASSQGTNEGDTQYF
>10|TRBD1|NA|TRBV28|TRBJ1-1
TGTGCCAGCAAGGACAGGGCAGCTTTCTTT
CASKDRAAFF
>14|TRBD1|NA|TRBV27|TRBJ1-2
TGTGCCAGCACCAGCGGGACAGGGTATCTTGGCTGCACCTTC
CASTSGTGYLGCTF
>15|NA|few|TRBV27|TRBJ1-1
TGTGCCAGCAGTCAAGGGGGACTGATGAACACTGAAGCTTTCTTT
CASSQGGLMNTEAFF
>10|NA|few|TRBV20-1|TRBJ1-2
TGCAGTGTCTTGGAGGATGGCTACACCTTC
CSVLEDGYTF
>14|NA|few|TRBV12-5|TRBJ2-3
TGTGCTAGTGCCATCACGGGGGGCACAGATACGCAGTATTTT
CASAITGGTDTQYF
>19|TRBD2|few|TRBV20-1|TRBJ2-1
TGCAGTGCTAGCGATATCGGGGGACTAGCGGGAGGGCGACACAATGAGCAGTTCTTC
CSASDIGGLAGGRHNEQFF
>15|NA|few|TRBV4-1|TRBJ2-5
TGCGCCAGCAGCCAAGGGCGGGACCGGCAAGAGACCCAGTACTTC
CASSQGRDRQETQYF
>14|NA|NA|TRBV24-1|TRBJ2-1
TGTGCCACCAGTGACGTAACTAGTGGTACTGAGCAGTTCTTC
CATSDVTSGTEQFF
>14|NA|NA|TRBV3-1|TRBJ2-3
TGTGCCAGCGCCGGGACGACCACGACAGATACGCAGTATTTT
CASAGTTTTDTQYF
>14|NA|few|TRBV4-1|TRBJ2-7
TGCGCCAGCAGCCCTTTCAGGGGTCCCTACGAGCAGTACTTC
CASSPFRGPYEQYF
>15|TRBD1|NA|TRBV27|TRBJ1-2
TGTGCCAGCAGCTCCCAGGGGGGACCTGAAAATGGCTACACCTTC
CASSSQGGPENGYTF
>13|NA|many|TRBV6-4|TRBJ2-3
TGTGCCAGCAGTGCCCTTACCACAGATACGCAGTATTTT
CASSALTTDTQYF
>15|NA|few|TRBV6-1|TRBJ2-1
TGTGCCAGCAGTCTCACCTCGTATATTTCCAATGAGCAGTTCTTC
CASSLTSYISNEQFF
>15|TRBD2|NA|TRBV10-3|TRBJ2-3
TGTGCCACAAGGGATCTGGGACTAAGCACAGATACGCAGTATTTT
CATRDLGLSTDTQYF
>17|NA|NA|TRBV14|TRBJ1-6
TGTGCCAGCAGCCAAGACGCGAGGAGCTCCTATAATTCACCCCTCCACTTT
CASSQDARSSYNSPLHF
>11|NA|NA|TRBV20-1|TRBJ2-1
TGCAGTGCCCGAGAGAGTGGGTCTGTGTTCTTC
CSARESGSVFF
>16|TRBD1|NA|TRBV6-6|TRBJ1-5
TGTGCCAGCACCCGAGGACAGGGCAATAGCAATCAGCCCCAGCATTTT
CASTRGQGNSNQPQHF
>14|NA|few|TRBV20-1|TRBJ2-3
TGCAGTGCTAGGCGCGGTTCTAGCACAGATACGCAGTATTTT
CSARRGSSTDTQYF
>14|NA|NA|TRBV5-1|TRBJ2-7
TGCGCCAGCAGCTGGGGGCTGATGGAGCACGAGCAGTACTTC
CASSWGLMEHEQYF
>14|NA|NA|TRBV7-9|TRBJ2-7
TGTGCCAGCAGCTTATCATCAGGGGCGAGCGAGCAGTACTTC
CASSLSSGASEQYF
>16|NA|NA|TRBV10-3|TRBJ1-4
TGTGCCATCAGTGGAGACACTTCTGCAACTAATGAAAAACTGTTTTTT
CAISGDTSATNEKLFF
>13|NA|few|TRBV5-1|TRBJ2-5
TGCGCCAGCATTGGGGGGTACCAAGAGACCCAGTACTTC
CASIGGYQETQYF
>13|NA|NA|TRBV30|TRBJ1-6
TGTGCCCTCGGAGACAACTATAATTCACCCCTCCACTTT
CALGDNYNSPLHF
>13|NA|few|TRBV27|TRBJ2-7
TGTGCCAGCAGTTTGTGGCAGGGACACGAGCAGTACTTC
CASSLWQGHEQYF
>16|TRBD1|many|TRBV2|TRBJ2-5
TGTGCCAGCAGTGGAATTAAAGGACAGGGCGGAGAGACCCAGTACTTC
CASSGIKGQGGETQYF
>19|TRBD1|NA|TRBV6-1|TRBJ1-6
TGTGCCAGCAGCCCAATGGGCAGGGGGCATTCTGCCAGTAATTCACCCCTCCACTTT
CASSPMGRGHSASNSPLHF
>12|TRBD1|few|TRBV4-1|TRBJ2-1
TGCGCCAGCAGCCGACCGACAGGGGGCTTGTTCTTC
CASSRPTGGLFF
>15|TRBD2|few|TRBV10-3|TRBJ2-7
TGTGCCATCAGTGACGCGGGCAGGGAGGGGTACGAGCAGTACTTC
CAISDAGREGYEQYF
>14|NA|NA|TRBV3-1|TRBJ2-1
TGTGCCAGCAGCCAGAGGGGAGAAGCGGATGAGCAGTTCTTC
CASSQRGEADEQFF
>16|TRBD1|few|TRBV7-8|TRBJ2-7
TGTGCCAGCAGCTTAGGACAGGGTGGGCTCTCCTACGAGCAGTACTTC
CASSLGQGGLSYEQYF